Given below is one T cell receptor (beta chain) in context. The data derive from a study of shared clonotypes between healthy human individuals. Study-wide context: There were three CD4 naive, three CD4 memory, two CD8 naive and one CD8 memory plates per donor.

This CDR3 region has 14 residues. Unmatched junction bases numbered 11, after V lost 9 bases and J lost 4 bases. The germline V gene encodes CDR1 ENHRY and CDR2 SYGVKD. Sequenced by immunoSEQ multiplex PCR; TCRdb stores in-frame clones only, minus some. The table includes 2 million or so clones, 95% detected once. Material for sequencing was naive CD4+ T cells sorted from blood. As to subset: CD45RA+ positively selected. V and J are TRBV10-3 and TRBJ2-5; 7 bases align to TRBD2. The sequence was obtained from a man between 18 and 35 years old in good health. CDR3 sequence: CAMSPSTSPETQYF. CDR3 sequence (DNA): TGTGCCATGAGTCCCTCGACTAGCCCAGAGACCCAGTACTTC.